The clone carrying this T cell receptor beta chain showed up many times. Trimming left V 0 bases short and J 3 bases short, with 9 bases between. The V gene's germline CDR1 is SGHRS and CDR2 YFSETQ. This CDR3 is built from 14 residues. The authors prepared the TCRbeta library with unique molecular identifiers. Via MiXCR, TCRdb re-called the PCR reads, giving one row per CDR3 protein. The sample has around 380,000 distinct CDR3 sequences, approximately 11% seen once. This specimen comes from a study of T-cell reconstitution after alpha-beta-depleted transplantation in children. The chain has TRBV5-1 and TRBJ1-2; D remains unclear. This sample comprised PBMCs from the stem cell graft donor, obtained from the stem cell graft. This receptor was identified in a human donor who donated a stem cell graft to a child with acute myeloid leukemia. In nucleotides, the CDR3 is TGCGCCAGCAGCTTGGGCCAGGACCACTATGGCTACACCTTC. This codes for CASSLGQDHYGYTF.